The subject of this entry is one T cell receptor beta chain. CDR3 size: 15 residues. V lost 8 bases and J 1 base, leaving 14 bases between the germline ends. Germline V gives CDR1 MNHNS, CDR2 SASEGT. The repertoire was sequenced with immunoSEQ multiplex PCR; TCRdb's copy has only in-frame clones and lacks some. The sample includes approximately 70,000 clones, more than 70% of them seen just once. The record originates from a study of OX40 agonist ivuxolimab in advanced cancers. Background on the study: Patients were treated with intravenous ivuxolimab, dosed at 0.01 to 10 mg/kg and infused every 2 weeks.

The chain couples TRBV6-1 to TRBJ2-2, with D possibly being TRBD1 (5 bases). The receptor's source is an adult with an advanced solid tumor such as melanoma, head and neck, liver or kidney cancer. Here the sequenced sample was CD4+ or CD8+ T cells sorted from blood, taken in a trial of the OX40 agonist ivuxolimab. The CDR3 sequence: CASSRDRLNTGELFF. The CDR3 DNA is TGTGCCAGCTCAAGAGACAGATTGAACACCGGGGAGCTGTTTTTT.